One sample yielded the 7 T cell receptor beta chains listed below, sequenced in a study of blood T cell repertoires in COVID-19. Using immunoSEQ multiplex PCR, the repertoire was profiled, and TCRdb retains in-frame clones only, with some absent. The sample consists of 60,000 to 85,000 clones, about 83% of them appearing once. Specimen: peripheral blood. The receptor set was obtained from a man aged 65 to 79 with acute or convalescent COVID-19.

This clone was seen once. The chain carries TRBV2 and TRBJ2-3, with 7 bases aligning to TRBD2. The CDR3 spans 14 residues. The V gene's germline CDR1 is SNHLY and CDR2 FYNNEI. After removal of 11 bases from V and 4 bases from J, the junction contained 12 bases not matched to a gene. CDR3 loop: CAGRGAERPDTQYF. The CDR3 nucleotides read TGTGCCGGGAGGGGAGCGGAACGTCCAGATACGCAGTATTTT.

The chain carries TRBV7-8 and TRBJ1-1; no firm D call. CDR1 SGHVS and CDR2 FQNEAQ come from the germline V gene. CDR3 length: 12 residues. Trimming took 2 bases from V and 6 from J, leaving 7 bases between them. As DNA, the CDR3 is TGTGCCAGCAGCTTACCTGGAGCTGAAGCTTTCTTT. This gives the protein CASSLPGAEAFF.

The chain is built from TRBV14 and TRBJ1-3; D is unresolved. Germline lookup yields CDR1 SGHDN and CDR2 FVKESK. The CDR3 spans 17 residues. Trimming pared 3 bases from V and 0 bases from J, leaving 15 bases between. The CDR3 region has the DNA TGTGCCAGCAGCCATACGAGGGTACCTAACTCTGGAAACACCATATATTTT. This gives the protein CASSHTRVPNSGNTIYF.

The V call is TRBV15, the J call TRBJ2-5; 7 bases map to TRBD1. Trimming cost V 3 bases and J 1 base; bases outside gene matches: 5. The CDR3 has 15 amino acids. Looked up from germline, CDR1 is LNHNV and CDR2 is YYDKDF (reference sequence). The CDR3 loop reads CATSRAWTGQETQYF. The DNA for the CDR3 is TGTGCCACCAGCAGGGCTTGGACAGGCCAAGAGACCCAGTACTTC. Full variable domain (rest looked up from reference TRBV15 and TRBJ2-5): DAMVIQNPRYQVTQFGKPVTLSCSQTLNHNVMYWYQQKSSQAPKLLFHYYDKDFNNEADTPDNFQSRRPNTSFCFLDIRSPGLGDTAMYLCATSRAWTGQETQYFGPGTRLLVL.

J is TRBJ1-1 and V is TRBV2; a possible D gene is TRBD1 (6 bases). The CDR3 spans 17 residues. V lost 7 bases, J lost 2 bases, and 23 bases lay in between. Germline CDR1 and CDR2: SNHLY and FYNNEI. CDR3 DNA sequence: TGTGCCAGCACTAACGTGGCCCAGGGGATTGGAAACACTGAAGCTTTCTTT. Its translation is CASTNVAQGIGNTEAFF. The whole variable domain, remainder taken from reference TRBV2 and TRBJ1-1, is EPEVTQTPSHQVTQMGQEVILRCVPISNHLYFYWYRQILGQKVEFLVSFYNNEISEKSEIFDDQFSVERPDGSNFTLKIRSTKLEDSAMYFCASTNVAQGIGNTEAFFGQGTRLTVV.

The rearrangement links TRBV5-5 to TRBJ2-2; D might be TRBD2 (5 bases). This CDR3 has 15 amino acids. The V end lost 4 bases, the J end lost 4 bases, and 14 bases lay between the germline ends. From germline, CDR1 is SGHKS and CDR2 YYEKEE (reference sequence). The chain's CDR3 is CASSIFPGTTGELFF. For the CDR3, the DNA is TGTGCCAGCAGCATATTCCCGGGAACCACCGGGGAGCTGTTTTTT.

This clone was picked up one time. The genes are TRBV6-5 and TRBJ2-1; TRBD2 is a possible D gene (5 bases). CDR1 and CDR2 from the germline V gene are MNHEY and SVGAGI. CDR3 size: 12 residues. V lost 4 bases and J lost 9, with 10 bases in between. In DNA form, the CDR3 reads TGTGCCAGCAGTTTTTTCGGAGGTGAGCAGTTCTTC. It encodes CASSFFGGEQFF.